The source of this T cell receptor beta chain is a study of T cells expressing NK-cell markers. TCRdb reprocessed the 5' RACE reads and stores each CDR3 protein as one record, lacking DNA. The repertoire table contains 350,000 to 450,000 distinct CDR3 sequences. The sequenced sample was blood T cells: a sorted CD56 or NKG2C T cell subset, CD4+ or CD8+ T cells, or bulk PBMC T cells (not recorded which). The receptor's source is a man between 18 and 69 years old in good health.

The CDR3 sequence: CASSSGTSGRRSYNEQFF. The chain links TRBV4-1 to TRBJ2-1; TCRdb's D call of TRBD2 is untestable without DNA. The CDR3 sequence is 18 residues long. Germline V gene lookup returns CDR1 MGHRA and CDR2 YSYEKL.